The source of this T cell receptor (beta chain) is a study of CD8 T cells in Susac syndrome. Study-wide points: The TCR sequencing and HLA analysis in the study involved a relatively small number of individuals, as the study acknowledged.

RNA totalling roughly 0.45 to 1 ug underwent reverse transcription with random hexamers. Amplification of TCR beta CDR3 across 54 Vbeta and 13 Jbeta was performed with immunoSEQ multiplex PCR. TCRdb independently ran MiXCR on the immunoSEQ multiplex PCR reads; one entry per CDR3 protein. The table has roughly 200,000 distinct CDR3 sequences, roughly 94% seen once. Germline V gene sequence: CDR1 SQVTM, CDR2 ANQGSEA. This CDR3 spans 12 amino acids. V lost 7 bases to trimming and J lost 5 bases, with 15 bases between them. The authors carried out high-throughput sequencing of TCR beta. They applied it to CD8+ and CD4+ T cells obtained from blood. Concerning this clonotype: Antigen: not known.

This chain uses TRBV29-1 with TRBJ2-7; no clear D. The sequencing sample was made of CD4+ T cells from PBMCs. The source of this sequence is a human donor in good health. CDR3 sequence: CSAQRSGHEQYF. CDR3 DNA: TGCAGCGCCCAGAGGTCAGGCCACGAGCAGTACTTC.